The subject of this entry is one TCR beta chain. Its antigen is unknown. This record belongs to a study of post-analysis software for immune sequencing data. Unique molecular identifiers tagged the TCR beta cDNA libraries. A population of roughly 0.85 to 11 million T cells gave rise to about half a million cDNA molecules. In TCRdb, the PCR reads were re-called with MiXCR into one record per CDR3 protein. Found here are about 430,000 distinct CDR3 sequences, approximately 39% of them singletons; the top ten hold 6.5% to 8%. Study conclusions and caveats: Normalized Chao1 diversity in multiple sclerosis patients fell significantly below that of controls. Higher frequency in patients than in controls was seen for 5 or 6 TRBV segments, with TRBV5-6, TRBV5-1 and TRBV20-1 among them.

CDR3 length equals 15 residues. In germline, CDR1 is SNHLY, CDR2 FYNNEI. V shed 8 bases, J shed 8 bases, and the junction held 11 bases outside the gene matches. V and J are TRBV2 and TRBJ2-1, with TRBD2 identical over 11 bases. The clonotype originates from a girl between 2 and 10 years old with multiple sclerosis. The sample comprised blood. The CDR3 DNA reads as TGTGCCAGCTCGGGGGTAGCGGGAGGGCCAGATGAGCAGTTCTTC. Translating gives CASSGVAGGPDEQFF.